The rows below give T cell receptor beta chains drawn from one sample of a study of CD39 and CD103 CD8 tumor-infiltrating T cells. The assay was immunoSEQ multiplex PCR, and TCRdb's table has in-frame clones only and misses some. The sample lists 310 or so clones, about 45% seen once, with about 45% in the top ten. What was sequenced was CD39- CD103+ CD8+ T cells sorted from the tumor. The receptors were gathered from a human donor with melanoma. Each CDR3 is given with its conserved first and last residue. The D gene is left open where the match is weak. Only part of the rows carry a size: once, few, many, or a class if the clone is expanded.

-,TRBV7-9,TRBJ1-5,medium-sized,CASSLGTQPQHF,TGTGCCAGCAGCTTAGGTACTCAGCCCCAGCATTTT
TRBD2,TRBV7-9,TRBJ2-1,medium-sized,CASSLVLAGDSHNEQFF,TGTGCCAGCAGCTTAGTGCTAGCGGGAGACAGTCATAATGAGCAGTTCTTC
-,TRBV7-9,TRBJ2-1,medium-sized,CASSLIRNLGDEQFF,TGTGCCAGCAGCTTAATCCGAAATTTGGGAGATGAGCAGTTCTTC
-,TRBV6-1,TRBJ2-5,-,CASSYGGLKYF,TGTGCCAGCAGTTACGGGGGACTGAAGTACTTC
-,TRBV9,TRBJ1-1,-,CASSGWGGKLNTEAFF,TGTGCCAGCAGCGGATGGGGGGGCAAATTGAACACTGAAGCTTTCTTT
TRBD2,TRBV11-2,TRBJ2-7,-,CASSLGPSGRNPYEQYF,TGTGCCAGCAGCTTAGGGCCTAGCGGGAGGAACCCCTACGAGCAGTACTTC
-,TRBV7-9,TRBJ2-2,medium-sized,CASSLLGSGELFF,TGTGCCAGCAGCTTACTAGGGTCCGGGGAGCTGTTTTTT
-,TRBV5-1,TRBJ2-1,-,CASSLWSPANEQFF,TGTGCCAGCAGCTTGTGGTCCCCCGCAAATGAGCAGTTCTTC
-,TRBV11-1,TRBJ1-1,few,CASSLDGGTEAFF,TGTGCCAGCAGCTTGGACGGTGGGACTGAAGCTTTCTTT
TRBD2,TRBV6-5,TRBJ2-5,-,CASSPDRGGQETQYF,TGTGCCAGCAGTCCGGACCGGGGGGGCCAAGAGACCCAGTACTTC
-,TRBV27,TRBJ2-7,-,CASSWGRYYEQYF,TGTGCCAGCAGTTGGGGCCGATACTACGAGCAGTACTTC
TRBD1,TRBV7-9,TRBJ2-1,hyperexpanded,CASSYGQGAFEQFF,TGTGCCAGCAGCTACGGACAGGGGGCGTTTGAGCAGTTCTTC
-,TRBV6-4,TRBJ1-6,-,CASSYSTYNSPLHF,TGTGCCAGCAGTTACTCCACCTATAATTCACCCCTCCACTTT
-,TRBV6-9,TRBJ2-5,few,CASSYGGLKYF,TGTGCCAGCAGTTACGGGGGACTGAAGTACTTC
-,TRBV7-8,TRBJ1-2,-,CASSRKTYGYTF,TGTGCCAGCAGCCGAAAGACCTATGGCTACACCTTC
-,TRBV7-9,TRBJ1-1,hyperexpanded,CASSLDGGTEAFF,TGTGCCAGCAGCTTGGACGGTGGGACTGAAGCTTTCTTT
TRBD1,TRBV6-9,TRBJ2-5,-,CASSHAGTGGRETQYF,TGTGCCAGCAGTCACGCCGGGACAGGGGGCAGAGAGACCCAGTACTTC
-,TRBV27,TRBJ1-5,-,CASSLLAEDQPQHF,TGTGCCAGCAGTTTATTAGCGGAGGATCAGCCCCAGCATTTT
TRBD2,TRBV7-9,TRBJ2-2,large,CASSGASGPNTGELFF,TGTGCCAGCAGCGGGGCTAGCGGGCCGAACACCGGGGAGCTGTTTTTT